These 18 T cell receptor beta chains were sequenced from one sample in a study of somatic mutations in cytotoxic T cells in rheumatoid arthritis. The repertoire was sequenced with immunoSEQ multiplex PCR; TCRdb's copy has only in-frame clones and lacks some. The sample includes 20,000 or so clones, approximately 80% of them seen just once. The sequencing input was CD8+ T cells sorted from blood. The receptor source for this set is an adult with rheumatoid arthritis.

The sample holds one count of this clone. The V gene is TRBV5-6, the J gene TRBJ2-1; TRBD2 matches 13 bases. CDR1 is SGHDT, CDR2 YYEEEE, per germline. With 3 bases clipped from V and 12 bases from J, the junction kept 9 bases outside the gene matches. The CDR3 is 15 amino acids. In DNA, the CDR3 is TGTGCCAGCAGCTACGGGACTAGCGGGGCCGGGAGGCAGTTCTTC. This encodes CASSYGTSGAGRQFF.

This clone was detected a few times. The gene calls are TRBV7-2 and TRBJ1-1; D gene uncertain. V lost 4 bases to trimming and J lost 2 bases, with 11 bases between them. The CDR3 totals 14 residues. Looked up from germline, CDR1 is SGHTA and CDR2 is FQGNSA. The CDR3 DNA is TGTGCCAGCAGCTATGGACGGTATAACACTGAAGCTTTCTTT. As protein: CASSYGRYNTEAFF.

This clone showed up just once. The genes are TRBV13 and TRBJ2-7, with TRBD2 as a possible D gene (7 bases). The CDR3 is 13 residues long. The ends were cut back, 6 bases at V and 6 bases at J, with 15 bases in the middle. The germline V gene has CDR1 PRHDT and CDR2 FYEKMQ (reference sequence). The CDR3 is CASRRGGAGEQYF. CDR3 sequence (DNA): TGTGCCAGCAGGCGAGGGGGGGCTGGCGAGCAGTACTTC.

The chain employs TRBV7-6 and TRBJ2-3; unclear D gene. Trimming stripped 0 bases from V and 4 bases from J, with 5 bases between. Germline V gene lookup returns CDR1 SGHVS and CDR2 FNYEAQ. The CDR3 runs to 13 residues. CDR3 region: CASSLALSDTQYF. CDR3 DNA: TGTGCCAGCAGCTTAGCGTTGTCAGATACGCAGTATTTT.

This clone occurred a few times. The V gene is TRBV12-5, the J gene TRBJ2-7, with D perhaps TRBD2 (6 bases). V shed 4 bases and J shed 7 bases, with 14 bases lying between them. The CDR3 runs 13 residues. CDR1 is LGHNT, CDR2 FRNRAP, per germline. Written as DNA, the CDR3 is TGTGCTAGTGGTTATAGCGACCGGGGGGAGCAGTACTTC. This codes for CASGYSDRGEQYF.

The rearrangement uses TRBV13 and TRBJ1-6; D gene ambiguous. The V and J ends lost 0 bases and 7 bases respectively, with 1 base between them. CDR1 is PRHDT, CDR2 FYEKMQ, per germline (reference sequence). CDR3 length: 12 amino acids. CDR3 nucleotides: TGTGCCAGCAGCTTAGGGAATTCACCCCTCCACTTT. Encoded protein: CASSLGNSPLHF. The complete variable domain, with remaining parts taken from reference TRBV13 and TRBJ1-6, reads AAGVIQSPRHLIKEKRETATLKCYPIPRHDTVYWYQQGPGQDPQFLISFYEKMQSDKGSIPDRFSAQQFSDYHSELNMSSLELGDSALYFCASSLGNSPLHFGNGTRLTVT.

Here the CDR3 DNA reads TGTGCCAGTACCAGTCCGACATTCTCTGGAAACACCATATATTTT. As protein: CASTSPTFSGNTIYF. This chain uses TRBV19 with TRBJ1-3; no definite D call. V was cut by 7 bases and J by 0 bases, with 13 bases left in between. CDR1 is LNHDA and CDR2 is SQIVND in the germline V gene (reference sequence). There are 15 residues in the CDR3.

The rearrangement links TRBV4-2 to TRBJ1-2; D possibly corresponds to TRBD1 (6 bases). Germline V gene data show CDR1 as LGHNA and CDR2 as YNFKEQ. Trimming left V 6 bases short and J 8 bases short, with 13 bases between. The CDR3 covers 12 residues. The CDR3 here is CASRVGADGYTF. The CDR3, as DNA: TGTGCCAGCAGGGTGGGGGCTGACGGCTACACCTTC.

The chain links TRBV5-4 to TRBJ1-2; TRBD1 agrees at 10 bases. The CDR3 runs to 15 residues. Germline trimming cut 1 base from V and 4 bases from J; bases unmatched to any gene: 4. Looked up from germline, CDR1 is SGHNT and CDR2 is YYREEE (reference sequence). The CDR3 DNA reads as TGTGCCAGCAGCTTGTCAGGGACAGGGGTCTATGGCTACACCTTC. As protein: CASSLSGTGVYGYTF.

The chain carries TRBV4-1 and TRBJ2-7; D tentatively fits TRBD1 or TRBD2 (5 bases each). The CDR3 loop spans 14 amino acids. With 3 bases removed from V and 2 bases from J, the gap between germline ends came to 11 bases. Germline CDR1 and CDR2: MGHRA and YSYEKL. Here the CDR3 reads CASSHGTGPYEQYF. CDR3 in DNA: TGCGCCAGCAGCCACGGGACGGGGCCCTACGAGCAGTACTTC.

The chain employs TRBV9 and TRBJ2-2; 11 nucleotides agree with TRBD2. The length of the CDR3 is 18 residues. The germline V gene has CDR1 SGDLS and CDR2 YYNGEE. Trimming took 0 bases from V and 1 from J; bases not matched to a gene: 5. The CDR3, as DNA: TGTGCCAGCAGCGTAGGAAAACTAGCGGGGGTGAACACCGGGGAGCTGTTTTTT. It encodes CASSVGKLAGVNTGELFF.

V usage is TRBV6-6 and J usage is TRBJ2-5, with D tentatively TRBD2 (6 bases). The CDR3 loop spans 16 amino acids. V was trimmed by 2 bases and J by 2 bases, leaving 15 bases between them. The germline CDR1 and CDR2 sequences are MNHNY and SVGAGI (reference sequence). The CDR3 region has the DNA TGTGCCAGCAGTTACCGCGGGGTTAGGGGTCAAGAGACCCAGTACTTC. As protein: CASSYRGVRGQETQYF.

The chain joins TRBV6-1 to TRBJ1-1, with D unclear. Trimming took off 9 bases at V and 8 bases at J, with 22 bases between the two ends. CDR3 size: 14 residues. The germline CDR1 and CDR2 sequences are MNHNS and SASEGT. The CDR3 reads CARGWQNQKIEAFF. As DNA, the CDR3 is TGTGCCAGGGGCTGGCAGAACCAAAAAATAGAAGCTTTCTTT.

The CDR3 protein is CASTRGPKGTNEQFF. The CDR3 DNA reads as TGTGCCAGCACCAGGGGGCCCAAGGGCACCAATGAGCAGTTCTTC. V is TRBV7-9 and J is TRBJ2-1; 8 nucleotides line up with TRBD1. The trim removed 7 bases at V and 6 bases at J, leaving 11 bases unmatched. The CDR3 is 15 amino acids. The V gene's germline CDR1 is SEHNR and CDR2 FQNEAQ (reference sequence).

V usage is TRBV5-1 and J usage is TRBJ2-1; D unclear. The CDR3 contains 14 residues. The V gene lost 0 bases and the J gene lost 4 bases, with 8 bases spanning the gap. CDR1 and CDR2 from the germline V gene are SGHRS and YFSETQ. This CDR3 is CASSLAVGYNEQFF. For the CDR3, the DNA is TGCGCCAGCAGCTTGGCCGTTGGTTACAATGAGCAGTTCTTC.

The chain uses TRBV9 and TRBJ2-1; 7 bases are shared with TRBD1. The germline V gene encodes CDR1 SGDLS and CDR2 YYNGEE. V lost 3 bases and J lost 10; bases outside the gene matches: 13. The CDR3 is 15 residues long. CDR3 protein: CASSETGTAKMEQFF. CDR3 coding DNA: TGTGCCAGCAGCGAAACCGGGACAGCCAAAATGGAGCAGTTCTTC.

This chain links TRBV30 with TRBJ2-5, with D perhaps TRBD1 (6 bases). The DNA end lines up better with TRBJ2-7; the J call may be wrong. The CDR3 runs 13 residues. The germline CDR1 and CDR2 sequences are GTSNPN and SVGIG (reference sequence). In nucleotides, the CDR3 is TGTGCCTGGAGCCATACAGGGTCCTACGAGCAGTACTTC. It codes for CAWSHTGSYEQYF.

V usage is TRBV9 and J usage is TRBJ2-1; TRBD2 matches at 13 bases. The CDR3 has 17 amino acids. Germline values: CDR1 SGDLS, CDR2 YYNGEE. Trimming removed 0 bases from V and 4 bases from J; junction bases left unmatched: 4. The CDR3 nucleotides are TGTGCCAGCAGCGTAGGGACTAGCGGGGGAAAGTACAATGAGCAGTTCTTC. Amino acid sequence: CASSVGTSGGKYNEQFF.